The T cell receptor beta chain under discussion was sequenced for a study of blood T cell repertoires in COVID-19. This table comes from immunoSEQ multiplex PCR, and its TCRdb copy is limited to in-frame clones, with some not included. The profile shows 40,000 to 55,000 clones, about 88% of them singletons. The junction had 8 bases not matched to a gene; V was cut back by 3 bases and J by 0 bases. The CDR3 spans 17 residues. Germline V gene data show CDR1 as SGDLS and CDR2 as YYNGEE. The clonotype originates from a human donor in a cohort sampled during active COVID-19. The chain carries TRBV9 and TRBJ2-7; 11 bases are a match to TRBD2. The sequencing input was peripheral blood. CDR3 loop: CASSATLAGELSYEQYF. Written as DNA, the CDR3 is TGTGCCAGCAGCGCTACACTAGCGGGGGAACTCTCCTACGAGCAGTACTTC.